This T cell receptor beta chain was retrieved from a study of T cell repertoires in aging, cancer and after chemotherapy. Multiplex touch-down PCR with TRB-A/B primers amplified rearranged V-D-J TRB sequences. TCRdb processed the multiplex PCR reads anew with MiXCR; each CDR3 protein has one entry. The data show approximately 9,500 distinct CDR3 sequences, around 25% seen once. By sample share, this clonotype is medium-sized. TCR beta rearrangements were amplified from peripheral blood genomic DNA. The clonotype originates from a human donor in good health. The specimen was blood.

CDR3 DNA sequence: TGTGCCAGCAGGCAACCGTGGGCAGATACGCAGTATTTT. Translating gives CASRQPWADTQYF. The V call is TRBV27, the J call TRBJ2-3, with unresolved D. There are 13 residues in the CDR3. V was trimmed by 6 bases and J by 4 bases, leaving 11 bases between them. Germline CDR1 and CDR2: MNHEY and SMNVEV (reference sequence).